This note documents a single TCR beta chain sequence. These data come from a study of beta chain features in type 1 diabetes. CDR1 is SGHTA and CDR2 is FQGNSA in the germline V gene. With 5 bases clipped from V and 4 bases from J, the junction kept 11 bases outside the gene matches. This CDR3 is 16 amino acids long. The investigators reverse transcribed all of the isolated RNA, so they sequenced expressed TCRB transcripts. The protocol was immunoSEQ multiplex PCR, while the TCRdb copy is restricted to in-frame clones and leaves out a portion. The sample lists under 900,000 clones, 15% to 20% occurring once.

The clonotype was recovered from a young woman in good health. Input material: naive CD4+ T cells from blood. The rearrangement joins TRBV7-2 to TRBJ1-5; 7 nucleotides agree with TRBD1. The DNA for the CDR3 is TGTGCCAGCAGCCCCCGACAGGGTATGGTGAATCAGCCCCAGCATTTT. It specifies CASSPRQGMVNQPQHF.